Following are 27 T cell receptor beta chains from one sample sequenced in a study of vaccination and CD4 T cells after COVID-19. Time point: late sampling 161 to 241 days after vaccination in a few convalescent patients. TCRdb analysed the PCR reads with MiXCR anew, one entry per CDR3 protein. Counted here are tens of thousands of distinct CDR3 sequences, approximately 48% occurring once; the ten biggest clones make up about 5.3%. The input for sequencing was CD4+ T cells from blood, taken about 7 months after SARS-CoV-2 vaccination. Every receptor here comes from a human donor who had recovered from COVID-19.

This clonotype was observed a few times. The V call is TRBV6-1, the J call TRBJ2-2, with 9 bases identical to TRBD2. V shed 5 bases and J 3 bases; nucleotides not matched to a gene: 7. CDR3 length equals 16 residues. Germline V gives CDR1 MNHNS, CDR2 SASEGT. CDR3 region: CASSLISGSYTGELFF. CDR3 bases: TGTGCCAGCAGTCTAATTAGCGGGAGCTACACCGGGGAGCTGTTTTTT.

The rearrangement joins TRBV7-2 to TRBJ2-1; 10 positions agree with TRBD2. The CDR3 runs 16 residues. Per the germline V gene, CDR1 is SGHTA and CDR2 is FQGNSA. The ends lost 3 bases at V and 2 bases at J; junction bases unmatched: 4. Here the CDR3 reads CASSFVAGGPYNEQFF. The CDR3 DNA reads as TGTGCCAGCAGCTTCGTAGCGGGAGGACCCTACAATGAGCAGTTCTTC.

This chain links TRBV5-1 with TRBJ2-5; TRBD2 matches at 8 bases. The CDR3 covers 14 residues. The ends lost 0 bases at V and 4 bases at J; junction bases unmatched: 2. Per germline, CDR1 SGHRS and CDR2 YFSETQ. CDR3 nucleotides: TGCGCCAGCAGCTTGGGGACTAGCTCAGAGACCCAGTACTTC. Its translation: CASSLGTSSETQYF.

This clonotype was detected a few times. The chain uses TRBV27 and TRBJ1-1; 8 nucleotides agree with TRBD1. The germline V gene has CDR1 MNHEY and CDR2 SMNVEV (reference sequence). V lost 2 bases and J lost 4; bases outside the gene matches: 6. The CDR3 has 15 amino acids. The CDR3 protein is CASSLVPTGGTEAFF. The CDR3 nucleotides read TGTGCCAGCAGTTTAGTACCTACAGGGGGCACTGAAGCTTTCTTT.

In this sample, this clonotype turned up a few times. The chain is built from TRBV20-1 and TRBJ2-7; no firm D call. From germline, CDR1 is DFQATT and CDR2 SNEGSKA (reference sequence). There are 13 residues in the CDR3. The V and J ends lost 0 bases and 1 base respectively, with 7 bases between them. The CDR3 bases are TGCAGTGCTAGAGATTTAACGTCCTACGAGCAGTACTTC. Residues: CSARDLTSYEQYF.

The chain joins TRBV6-1 to TRBJ2-5, with 7 bases lining up with TRBD1. Trimming removed 6 bases from V and 4 bases from J; junction bases left unmatched: 20. CDR1 and CDR2 from the germline V gene are MNHNS and SASEGT. CDR3 size: 18 residues. CDR3 nucleotides: TGTGCCAGCAGCCTATCCCCCCCCATAACAGGGGCGTTAGAGACCCAGTACTTC. Amino acids: CASSLSPPITGALETQYF.

The chain combines TRBV28 with TRBJ1-2, with D unresolved. The CDR3 is 15 amino acids. The V and J ends lost 5 bases and 1 base respectively, with 14 bases between them. The germline V gene has CDR1 MDHEN and CDR2 SYDVKM. The chain's CDR3 is CASSPGVVVNYGYTF. The CDR3 DNA follows: TGTGCCAGCAGTCCCGGGGTTGTCGTTAACTATGGCTACACCTTC.

Only one count was recorded for this clonotype. The chain links TRBV15 to TRBJ2-1; 7 bases fit TRBD2. The V segment lost 4 bases and the J segment 10 bases; nucleotides outside the gene matches: 10. This CDR3 contains 14 residues. In germline, CDR1 is LNHNV, CDR2 YYDKDF (reference sequence). CDR3 residues: CATSTRGGGGEQFF. The CDR3, as DNA: TGTGCCACCAGCACTCGCGGGGGAGGCGGGGAGCAGTTCTTC.

In this sample, this clonotype turned up a few times. The chain employs TRBV20-1 and TRBJ1-6; D is undetermined. The germline V gene has CDR1 DFQATT and CDR2 SNEGSKA (reference sequence). The ends were cut back, 5 bases at V and 0 bases at J, with 11 bases in the middle. The CDR3 is 15 amino acids. The DNA for the CDR3 is TGCAGTGCTCTCTACGAGAGCTCCTATAATTCACCCCTCCACTTT. Translating gives CSALYESSYNSPLHF.

This clonotype was seen more than once but under ten times. This chain joins TRBV15 and TRBJ2-5; either TRBD1 or TRBD2 may fit D (5 bases each). The CDR3 totals 16 residues. Per germline, CDR1 LNHNV and CDR2 YYDKDF (reference sequence). V was pared by 0 bases and J by 1 base, with 12 bases between. CDR3 residues: CATSRDRTGTQETQYF. CDR3 nucleotide sequence: TGTGCCACCAGCAGAGATAGGACCGGGACCCAAGAGACCCAGTACTTC.

The chain has TRBV20-1 and TRBJ1-1; 8 bases fit TRBD1. CDR3 length equals 14 residues. J gave up 4 bases and V 3 bases, and 7 bases lay outside the gene matches. CDR1 and CDR2 (germline): DFQATT, SNEGSKA (reference sequence). Here the CDR3 DNA reads TGCAGTGCTAGTGTGGACAGGGAAAGCACTGAAGCTTTCTTT. This translates into CSASVDRESTEAFF.

In this sample, this clonotype turned up a few times. The rearrangement uses TRBV6-1 and TRBJ2-7; D not resolved. Trimming removed 3 bases from V and 3 bases from J, with 15 bases in between. CDR3 length equals 15 residues. CDR1 is MNHNS, CDR2 SASEGT, per germline. The CDR3 region is CASSDSGVLGYEQYF. The CDR3 coding sequence is TGTGCCAGCAGTGATAGTGGAGTTCTGGGCTACGAGCAGTACTTC.

This clonotype was counted between two and nine times. The chain combines TRBV11-3 with TRBJ2-5; 10 nucleotides agree with TRBD1. V trimming: 2 bases; J trimming: 3 bases; junction bases outside the gene matches: 3. There are 15 residues in the CDR3. Germline CDR1 is SGHNT and CDR2 is YENEEA. CDR3 in amino acids: CASSLRQGAEETQYF. The CDR3 region has the DNA TGTGCCAGCAGCTTAAGACAGGGGGCGGAAGAGACCCAGTACTTC.

The V and J genes are TRBV27 and TRBJ2-2; 8 nucleotides line up with TRBD2. The length of the CDR3 is 16 residues. V was clipped by 3 bases and J by 1 base; unmatched bases: 4. Germline loops: CDR1 MNHEY, CDR2 SMNVEV (reference sequence). CDR3 in amino acids: CASSLGREENTGELFF. The CDR3, as DNA: TGTGCCAGCAGTTTGGGGCGGGAGGAGAACACCGGGGAGCTGTTTTTT.

This chain links TRBV7-2 with TRBJ2-7; D uncertain. Trimming removed 0 bases at V and 6 bases at J, with 6 bases between. The CDR3 is 12 amino acids. Germline values: CDR1 SGHTA, CDR2 FQGNSA. The CDR3 bases are TGTGCCAGCAGCTTAGCGTGGGGCGAGCAGTACTTC. It encodes CASSLAWGEQYF.

The V gene is TRBV7-2, the J gene TRBJ1-2, with D perhaps TRBD1 (5 bases). V gave up 5 bases and J gave up 4 bases, with 14 bases separating them. CDR3 size: 14 residues. CDR1 and CDR2 from the germline V gene are SGHTA and FQGNSA. CDR3 region: CASSGHLGGYGYTF. In DNA form, the CDR3 reads TGTGCCAGCAGCGGACACCTCGGGGGCTATGGCTACACCTTC.

This sequence joins TRBV6-1 and TRBJ2-5, with a weak D call TRBD2 (8 bases). The V end was cut by 7 bases, the J end by 3 bases, with 24 bases between. Germline values: CDR1 MNHNS, CDR2 SASEGT. CDR3 size: 17 residues. The CDR3 DNA reads TGTGCCAGCACCAAAGCCATTCCGGGAGGGGGCAAAGAGACCCAGTACTTC. Protein product: CASTKAIPGGGKETQYF.

Only a few counts were recorded for this clonotype. This chain joins TRBV27 and TRBJ2-7; 9 nucleotides match TRBD1. The CDR3 length is 15 residues. Germline assignment: CDR1 MNHEY and CDR2 SMNVEV (reference sequence). V lost 4 bases and J lost 7; bases outside the gene matches: 11. CDR3 coding DNA: TGTGCCAGCAGTTCAACAGCCGGGACAGGGATTGAGCAGTACTTC. It translates to CASSSTAGTGIEQYF.

CDR3 in amino acids: CASSPATGITRETQYF. CDR3 bases: TGTGCCAGCAGTCCGGCGACAGGGATTACAAGAGAGACCCAGTACTTC. The V gene is TRBV27, the J gene TRBJ2-5, with TRBD1 matching over 7 bases. V shed 5 bases, J shed 4 bases, and the junction held 13 bases outside the gene matches. The CDR3 runs 16 residues. Germline CDR1 reads MNHEY; CDR2 reads SMNVEV (reference sequence).

The chain joins TRBV20-1 to TRBJ2-2; D is undetermined. Trimming removed 0 bases from V and 10 bases from J, with 18 bases in between. The V gene's germline CDR1 is DFQATT and CDR2 SNEGSKA (reference sequence). The CDR3 has 15 amino acids. The CDR3, as DNA: TGCAGTGCTAGAGATCGGTTAAGGTCTGCCGAGGAGCTGTTTTTT. Protein product: CSARDRLRSAEELFF.

The chain couples TRBV7-2 to TRBJ2-7; TRBD2 matches at 7 bases. This CDR3 is built from 15 residues. The V gene's germline CDR1 is SGHTA and CDR2 FQGNSA. Losses at the gene ends were 5 bases for V and 2 bases for J; bases not matched to a gene: 9. CDR3 amino acids: CASSPGGTTPYEQYF. CDR3 coding DNA: TGTGCCAGCAGCCCGGGTGGGACTACCCCCTACGAGCAGTACTTC.

The chain has TRBV19 and TRBJ1-5; TRBD1 matches 7 bases. This CDR3 is built from 13 residues. V trimming: 6 bases; J trimming: 5 bases; junction bases outside the gene matches: 4. Germline lookup yields CDR1 LNHDA and CDR2 SQIVND (reference sequence). The CDR3 loop reads CASRQTGDQPQHF. The DNA for the CDR3 is TGTGCCAGTAGACAAACAGGGGATCAGCCCCAGCATTTT.

J is TRBJ2-7 and V is TRBV6-5; 8 bases line up with TRBD1. Germline V lookup: CDR1 MNHEY, CDR2 SVGAGI. The ends lost 4 bases at V and 4 bases at J; junction bases unmatched: 9. This CDR3 contains 15 residues. CDR3 sequence: CASSSPGTGIYEQYF. In DNA, the CDR3 is TGTGCCAGCAGTTCCCCAGGGACAGGAATTTACGAGCAGTACTTC.

This clonotype was counted a few times. This chain connects TRBV7-9 to TRBJ2-5, with D possibly matching TRBD1 (5 bases). The CDR3 is made up of 13 amino acids. V dropped 4 bases and J dropped 3 bases, with 9 bases sitting between them. CDR1 SEHNR and CDR2 FQNEAQ come from the germline V gene (reference sequence). CDR3 nucleotides: TGTGCCAGCAGCTCGACAGAAAAAGAGACCCAGTACTTC. It yields the protein CASSSTEKETQYF. The full variable domain, with the rest looked up from reference TRBV7-9 and TRBJ2-5, is DTGVSQNPRHKITKRGQNVTFRCDPISEHNRLYWYRQTLGQGPEFLTYFQNEAQLEKSRLLSDRFSAERPKGSFSTLEIQRTEQGDSAMYLCASSSTEKETQYFGPGTRLLVL.

The V call is TRBV29-1, the J call TRBJ2-1; 7 bases fit TRBD1. The germline gives CDR1 SQVTM, CDR2 ANQGSEA. The CDR3 spans 19 residues. V shed 0 bases, J shed 0 bases, and the junction held 14 bases outside the gene matches. The CDR3 spells CSVEDYGDRPRSSYNEQFF. The CDR3 DNA sequence: TGCAGCGTTGAAGATTACGGGGACAGACCTAGGAGCTCCTACAATGAGCAGTTCTTC.

The rearrangement links TRBV27 to TRBJ1-5, with D perhaps TRBD1 (5 bases). The CDR3 has 13 residues. Trimming took off 4 bases at V and 11 bases at J, with 15 bases between the two ends. Germline CDR1 is MNHEY and CDR2 is SMNVEV (reference sequence). CDR3 protein: CASSSRGGEAQHF. As DNA, the CDR3 is TGTGCCAGCAGTTCCCGGGGGGGGGAAGCCCAGCATTTT.

The J gene is TRBJ2-7, the V gene TRBV10-3; 14 bases fit TRBD2. The CDR3 totals 17 residues. V lost 0 bases, J lost 7 bases, and 8 bases stayed unmatched. In germline, CDR1 is ENHRY, CDR2 SYGVKD. CDR3 DNA: TGTGCCATCAGTGAGTCCTGGGGACTAGCGGGAGTTCGTGAGCAGTACTTC. Its protein product is CAISESWGLAGVREQYF.